The next 19 T cell receptor beta chains were all read from a single sample in a study of Tregs in tolerant kidney transplant recipients (dated by TCRdb to about 2019). Preparation of the library involved the immunoSEQ multiplex PCR assay. This immuneACCESS table, as held by TCRdb, lists in-frame sequences with V and J called but not all clones. Of the missing ones, under half trace to an unresolved V gene in checked studies; the others have no known cause. This sample's table lists approximately 6,000 clones. Approximately 39% of the sample lies in the top ten. The transplants used related donors with nonmyeloablative bone marrow transplantation, and mixed chimerism in the human trials was transient. Sequencing used CD8+ T cells from blood (PBMCs), obtained 12 months after the transplant. All receptors derive from a human patient who received a combined kidney and bone marrow transplant. Because of the transplant, the T cells may be the graft donor's rather than the patient's own.

As concerns this clone: The CDR3 end lies 3 residues beyond the end of the read and is filled in from the germline J gene. The genes are TRBV20-1 and TRBJ2-1; 9 positions agree with TRBD1. After removal of 6 bases from V and 9 bases from J, the junction contained 9 bases not matched to a gene. Germline values: CDR1 DFQATT, CDR2 SNEGSKA (reference sequence). This CDR3 is built from 13 residues. The part of the CDR3 DNA that was read is TGCAGTGCCCCGGGACAGGGAAGGGTTGAG. Translation: CSAPGQGRVE. The full CDR3 is CSAPGQGRVEQFF.

On this clone itself: The CDR3 end lies 3 residues beyond the end of the read and is filled in from the germline J gene. The chain links TRBV20-1 to TRBJ2-7; D gene unclear. CDR1 DFQATT and CDR2 SNEGSKA come from the germline V gene (reference sequence). CDR3 length: 15 residues. With 5 bases removed from V and 0 bases from J, the gap between germline ends came to 17 bases. The CDR3 protein is CSAEPPTRYSYEQYF. The sequenced part of the CDR3 DNA is TGCAGTGCTGAGCCCCCGACTCGGTACTCCTACGAG.

With regard to this clone: The CDR3 is cut off 3 residues early in the read; its end comes from the germline J gene. The chain recombines TRBV6-1 with TRBJ2-1; TRBD2 aligns across 8 bases. The CDR3 runs 18 residues. V was pared by 0 bases and J by 2 bases, with 9 bases of the junction left unmatched. The germline V gene encodes CDR1 MNHNS and CDR2 SASEGT. The CDR3 bases that were read are TGTGCCAGCAGTGAAGCGGTGCTAGCGGGCCTTACCTACAATGAG. Its protein product is CASSEAVLAGLTYNE. The whole CDR3 protein is CASSEAVLAGLTYNEQFF.

In regard to this clone: The sequenced fragment ends 3 residues before the CDR3 boundary, so the rest is inferred from the germline J gene. This sequence joins TRBV6-2 or TRBV6-3 and TRBJ2-3, with 9 bases aligning to TRBD2. This CDR3 spans 13 amino acids. V dropped 6 bases and J dropped 6; count of bases not matched to a gene: 4. Germline V lookup: CDR1 MNHEY, CDR2 SVGEGT. CDR3 protein: CASSIGLADTQYF. CDR3 DNA, as far as it was read: TGTGCCAGCAGCATCGGACTAGCGGATACG.

Worth noting for this clone: The observed sequence ends 3 residues before the CDR3 terminus, with the missing tail filled in from the germline J gene. The gene calls are TRBV20-1 and TRBJ1-1; D might be TRBD1 (6 bases). V was pared by 0 bases and J by 4 bases, with 12 bases between. Looked up from germline, CDR1 is DFQATT and CDR2 is SNEGSKA (reference sequence). CDR3 length: 14 residues. CDR3 protein: CSARDLGAGTEAFF. The part of the CDR3 DNA that was read is TGCAGTGCTAGAGATCTGGGGGCCGGCACTGAA.

On this clone itself: The sequence runs out 3 residues before the end of the CDR3; the remainder is reconstructed from the germline J gene. The chain recombines TRBV6-2 or TRBV6-3 with TRBJ1-2; 10 nucleotides align to TRBD1. Per germline, CDR1 MNHEY and CDR2 SVGEGT. Trimming took 0 bases from V and 3 from J; bases not matched to a gene: 4. The CDR3 length is 16 residues. The CDR3 loop reads CASSYSTGGVYYGYTF. The covered CDR3 bases are TGTGCCAGCAGTTACTCGACAGGGGGCGTATACTATGGC.

In the case of this clone: The CDR3 is cut off 3 residues early in the read; its end comes from the germline J gene. The chain combines TRBV5-5 with TRBJ1-1, with D perhaps TRBD1 (6 bases). Germline V gene lookup returns CDR1 SGHKS and CDR2 YYEKEE (reference sequence). V was cut by 4 bases and J by 4 bases, with 14 bases left in between. The CDR3 contains 14 residues. The covered CDR3 bases are TGTGCCAGCAGCCACGGGGGGCCGGGCACTGAA. Translated: CASSHGGPGTE. The CDR3 in its entirety is CASSHGGPGTEAFF. Supplemented by reference TRBV5-5 and TRBJ1-1, the full variable domain reads DAGVTQSPTHLIKTRGQQVTLRCSPISGHKSVSWYQQVLGQGPQFIFQYYEKEERGRGNFPDRFSARQFPNYSSELNVNALLLGDSALYLCASSHGGPGTEAFFGQGTRLTVV.

On this clone itself: The CDR3 extends 3 residues past the end of the read, so its final part is completed from the germline J gene. The chain combines TRBV7-9 with TRBJ2-7; TRBD1 agrees at 8 bases. Germline V lookup: CDR1 SEHNR, CDR2 FQNEAQ (reference sequence). The CDR3 has 15 residues. The V and J ends lost 4 bases and 1 base, in that order; junction bases with no gene match: 6. The part of the CDR3 DNA that was read is TGTGCCAGCAGCTCCGACAGGGGAGATTCCTACGAG. The encoded protein is CASSSDRGDSYE. The full CDR3 reads CASSSDRGDSYEQYF. The whole variable domain, remainder taken from reference TRBV7-9 and TRBJ2-7, is DTGVSQNPRHKITKRGQNVTFRCDPISEHNRLYWYRQTLGQGPEFLTYFQNEAQLEKSRLLSDRFSAERPKGSFSTLEIQRTEQGDSAMYLCASSSDRGDSYEQYFGPGTRLTVT.

In the case of this clone: The read terminates 3 residues before the CDR3 end, so the remaining end is supplied by the germline J gene. V gene TRBV7-9 combines with J gene TRBJ1-2; D not certain. With 2 bases removed from V and 6 bases from J, the gap between germline ends came to 13 bases. The CDR3 extends over 14 amino acids. Germline V gives CDR1 SEHNR, CDR2 FQNEAQ (reference sequence). The CDR3 sequence is CASSLLSVLDGYTF. The part of the CDR3 DNA that was read is TGTGCCAGCAGCTTATTATCCGTTCTCGATGGC.

Details on this clone: With the read ending 3 residues before the CDR3 end, the germline J gene is used to fill in that end. The chain combines TRBV18 with TRBJ2-3, with no clear D. V gave up 4 bases and J gave up 0 bases, with 8 bases separating them. Per the germline V gene, CDR1 is KGHSH and CDR2 is LQKENI. The CDR3 totals 14 residues. Incomplete CDR3 DNA: TGTGCCAGCTCACTGACTCCTAGCACAGATACG. Translating gives CASSLTPSTDT. The full CDR3 protein is CASSLTPSTDTQYF.

Of note for this clone: The read terminates 3 residues ahead of where the CDR3 ends, so the germline J gene completes it. V gene TRBV7-9 combines with J gene TRBJ2-1; 9 nucleotides agree with TRBD1. In germline, CDR1 is SEHNR, CDR2 FQNEAQ (reference sequence). The V segment lost 4 bases and the J segment 7 bases; nucleotides outside the gene matches: 5. This CDR3 has 14 residues. Here the CDR3 reads CASSSGTGLNEQFF. The CDR3 bases that were read are TGTGCCAGCAGCTCCGGGACAGGGTTGAATGAG.

Turning to this clone: The CDR3 goes on 3 residues after the read ends, and that part is filled in from the germline J gene. The chain employs TRBV20-1 and TRBJ2-2; TRBD2 matches at 11 bases. V dropped 1 base and J dropped 1; count of bases not matched to a gene: 8. This CDR3 has 18 residues. CDR1 is DFQATT and CDR2 is SNEGSKA in the germline V gene (reference sequence). CDR3 amino acids: CSARVSLTSGVNTGELFF. CDR3 bases read: TGCAGTGCTAGAGTGTCTTTGACTAGCGGGGTGAACACCGGGGAG.

In regard to this clone: The read falls 3 residues short of the CDR3 end, and the missing part is taken from the germline J gene. The rearrangement links TRBV4-1 to TRBJ2-2, with no clear D. Germline CDR1 is MGHRA and CDR2 is YSYEKL. V lost 4 bases and J lost 4, with 4 bases in between. The CDR3 consists of 12 residues. Incomplete CDR3 DNA: TGCGCCAGCAGCCTCGGCACCGGGGAG. Translation: CASSLGTGE. The entire CDR3 sequence reads CASSLGTGELFF.

Of note for this clone: The read gets to within 3 residues of the CDR3 end, and the germline J gene fills in the rest. The genes are TRBV13 and TRBJ2-6; 9 nucleotides line up with TRBD2. CDR3 length equals 21 residues. J lost 0 bases, V lost 5 bases, and 17 bases had no gene match. Germline V gene lookup returns CDR1 PRHDT and CDR2 FYEKMQ (reference sequence). The CDR3 reads CASSRGVRIAGESSGANVLTF. The sequenced part of the CDR3 DNA is TGTGCCAGCAGCAGGGGCGTTCGAATAGCGGGAGAGAGCTCTGGGGCCAACGTC.

Points on this clone: The read gets to within 3 residues of the CDR3 end, and the germline J gene fills in the rest. The V gene is TRBV7-6, the J gene TRBJ2-1; 11 nucleotides agree with TRBD1. V gave up 5 bases and J gave up 3 bases; unmatched junction bases: 9. The CDR3 extends over 17 amino acids. Germline loops: CDR1 SGHVS, CDR2 FNYEAQ. The CDR3 reads CASSKLGQGAFYNEQFF. Partial CDR3 DNA: TGTGCCAGCAGCAAACTCGGACAGGGGGCTTTCTACAATGAG.

A note on this clone: The missing CDR3 end, 3 residues past where the read stops, is filled in from the germline J gene. V usage is TRBV5-1 and J usage is TRBJ2-7; 11 nucleotides agree with TRBD2. Trimming took 2 bases from V and 2 from J; bases not matched to a gene: 6. In germline, CDR1 is SGHRS, CDR2 YFSETQ. This CDR3 spans 16 amino acids. The CDR3 sequence: CASSFLLAGAAYEQYF. Partial CDR3 DNA: TGCGCCAGCAGCTTTTTACTAGCGGGGGCAGCCTACGAG. Variable domain in full (rest from reference TRBV5-1 and TRBJ2-7): KAGVTQTPRYLIKTRGQQVTLSCSPISGHRSVSWYQQTPGQGLQFLFEYFSETQRNKGNFPGRFSGRQFSNSRSEMNVSTLELGDSALYLCASSFLLAGAAYEQYFGPGTRLTVT.

To note about this clone: Read sequence stops 3 residues before the CDR3 end, and the germline J gene provides the missing end. The chain carries TRBV4-1 and TRBJ2-1, with a possible D match to TRBD1 (7 bases). The CDR3 totals 14 residues. V lost 3 bases, J lost 9 bases, and 15 bases lay in between. Germline loops: CDR1 MGHRA, CDR2 YSYEKL. Here the CDR3 reads CASSQVEGAGEQFF. The sequenced CDR3 bases are TGCGCCAGCAGCCAGGTGGAGGGGGCGGGTGAG.

Comment on this clone: The observed sequence ends 3 residues before the CDR3 terminus, with the missing tail filled in from the germline J gene. This sequence joins TRBV7-2 and TRBJ2-1; D remains unclear. With 7 bases removed from V and 4 bases from J, the gap between germline ends came to 8 bases. This CDR3 is 12 amino acids long. Germline loops: CDR1 SGHTA, CDR2 FQGNSA. The CDR3 sequence is CASTLTYNEQFF. The DNA read from the CDR3 is TGTGCCAGCACCCTAACTTACAATGAG.

The CDR3 here is CSAQGLAGVGSTDTQYF. CDR3 DNA, as far as it was read: TGCAGTGCTCAAGGACTAGCGGGAGTGGGGAGCACAGATACG. V gene TRBV20-1 combines with J gene TRBJ2-3, with TRBD2 matching 13 bases. Read coverage stops 3 residues before the CDR3 terminus; the germline J gene supplies the remainder. The germline V gene encodes CDR1 DFQATT and CDR2 SNEGSKA (reference sequence). V was clipped by 5 bases and J by 0 bases; unmatched bases: 8. This CDR3 comprises 17 residues.